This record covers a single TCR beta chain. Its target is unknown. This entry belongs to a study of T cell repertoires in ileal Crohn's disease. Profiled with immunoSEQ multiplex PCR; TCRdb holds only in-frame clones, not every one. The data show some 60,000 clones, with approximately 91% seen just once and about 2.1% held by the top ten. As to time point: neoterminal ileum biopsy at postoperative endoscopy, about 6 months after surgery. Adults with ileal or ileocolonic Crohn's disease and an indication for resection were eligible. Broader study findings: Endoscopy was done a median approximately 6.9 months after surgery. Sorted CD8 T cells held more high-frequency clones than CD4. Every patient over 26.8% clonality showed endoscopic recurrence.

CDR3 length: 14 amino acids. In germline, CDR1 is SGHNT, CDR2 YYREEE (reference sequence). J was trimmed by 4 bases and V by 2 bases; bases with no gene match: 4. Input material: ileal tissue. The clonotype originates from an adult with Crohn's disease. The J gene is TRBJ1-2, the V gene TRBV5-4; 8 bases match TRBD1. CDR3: CASSFAGGLYGYTF. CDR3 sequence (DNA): TGTGCCAGCAGCTTTGCAGGGGGCCTCTATGGCTACACCTTC.